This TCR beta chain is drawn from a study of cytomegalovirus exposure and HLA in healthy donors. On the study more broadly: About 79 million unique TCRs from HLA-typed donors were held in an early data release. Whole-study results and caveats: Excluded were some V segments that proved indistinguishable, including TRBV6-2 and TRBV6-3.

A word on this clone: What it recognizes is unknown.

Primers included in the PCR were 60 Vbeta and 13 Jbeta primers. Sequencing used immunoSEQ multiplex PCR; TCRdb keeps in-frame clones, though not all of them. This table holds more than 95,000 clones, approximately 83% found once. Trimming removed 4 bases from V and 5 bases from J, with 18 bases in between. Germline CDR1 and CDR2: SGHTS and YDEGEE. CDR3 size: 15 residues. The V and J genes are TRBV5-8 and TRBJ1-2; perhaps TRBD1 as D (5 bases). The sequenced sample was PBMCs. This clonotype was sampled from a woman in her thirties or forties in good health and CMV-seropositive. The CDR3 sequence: CASSPMEGTLYGYTF. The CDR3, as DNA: TGTGCCAGCAGCCCCATGGAGGGGACGTTATATGGCTACACCTTC.